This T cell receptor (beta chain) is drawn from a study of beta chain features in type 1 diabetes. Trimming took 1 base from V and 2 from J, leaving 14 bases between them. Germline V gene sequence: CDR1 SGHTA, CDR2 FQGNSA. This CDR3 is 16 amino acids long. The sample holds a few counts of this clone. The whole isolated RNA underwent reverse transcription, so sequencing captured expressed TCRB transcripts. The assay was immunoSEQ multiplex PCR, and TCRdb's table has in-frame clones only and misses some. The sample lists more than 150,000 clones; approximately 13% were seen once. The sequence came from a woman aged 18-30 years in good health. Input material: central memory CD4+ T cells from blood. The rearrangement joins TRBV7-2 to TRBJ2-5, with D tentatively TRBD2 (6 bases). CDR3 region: CASSLGRAGTQETQYF. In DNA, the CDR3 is TGTGCCAGCAGCTTAGGGAGAGCGGGTACGCAAGAGACCCAGTACTTC. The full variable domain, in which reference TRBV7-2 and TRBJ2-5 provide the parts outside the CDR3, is GAGVSQSPSNKVTEKGKDVELRCDPISGHTALYWYRQSLGQGLEFLIYFQGNSAPDKSGLPSDRFSAERTGGSVSTLTIQRTQQEDSAVYLCASSLGRAGTQETQYFGPGTRLLVL.